Presented here are 23 T cell receptor beta chains from one specimen sequenced in a study of shared clonotypes between healthy human individuals. Here immunoSEQ multiplex PCR was the method, and the copy in TCRdb shows in-frame clones only, minus some. The sample includes about 1.1 million clones, 60% to 80% of them seen just once. The sample taken for sequencing was memory CD4+ T cells from PBMCs. Subset noted: CD45RA-negative fraction. These receptors were taken from a man aged 18 to 35 in good health. Some clones in this sample may be carry-over from other donors' samples.

The chain links TRBV2 to TRBJ2-3; tentative D call: TRBD2 (6 bases). Trimming removed 5 bases from V and 0 bases from J, with 15 bases in between. The CDR3 runs 16 residues. CDR1 and CDR2 from the germline V gene are SNHLY and FYNNEI. The CDR3 region has the DNA TGTGCCAGCAGTCGGGCGGGCGGGACCAGCACAGATACGCAGTATTTT. Translation: CASSRAGGTSTDTQYF.

The rearrangement uses TRBV5-1 and TRBJ2-5; 8 nucleotides line up with TRBD1. V shed 4 bases, J shed 2 bases, and the junction held 10 bases outside the gene matches. Per the germline V gene, CDR1 is SGHRS and CDR2 is YFSETQ. The CDR3 extends over 16 amino acids. The CDR3 reads CASSLNPRTGQETQYF. DNA for the CDR3: TGCGCCAGCAGCCTTAACCCAAGGACAGGGCAAGAGACCCAGTACTTC.

The chain couples TRBV9 to TRBJ2-5, with 12 bases identical to TRBD2. This CDR3 has 16 residues. V was pared by 4 bases and J by 4 bases, with 8 bases of the junction left unmatched. Germline values: CDR1 SGDLS, CDR2 YYNGEE. CDR3 region: CASSTFPGLAGETQYF. The CDR3 nucleotides are TGTGCCAGCAGCACATTCCCGGGACTAGCGGGAGAGACCCAGTACTTC.

This rearrangement joins TRBV28 to TRBJ1-4; D unclear. The CDR3 runs 16 residues. Per germline, CDR1 MDHEN and CDR2 SYDVKM. V was trimmed by 2 bases and J by 0 bases, leaving 10 bases between them. CDR3 DNA: TGTGCCAGCAGTTTACAAGGCCCATCAACTAATGAAAAACTGTTTTTT. Protein sequence: CASSLQGPSTNEKLFF.

CDR3 nucleotide sequence: TGTGCCAGCAGCCCGCAGGGACTAAACTATGGCTACACCTTC. It is translated as CASSPQGLNYGYTF. The chain joins TRBV7-9 to TRBJ1-2, with TRBD1 as a possible D gene (5 bases). The CDR3 is 14 residues long. The germline V gene has CDR1 SEHNR and CDR2 FQNEAQ (reference sequence). The V end lost 5 bases, the J end lost 2 bases, and 12 bases lay between the germline ends.

V usage is TRBV28 and J usage is TRBJ1-2; no definite D call. Germline V gene data show CDR1 as MDHEN and CDR2 as SYDVKM. V was clipped by 7 bases and J by 4 bases, with 13 bases between them. The CDR3 is made up of 13 amino acids. The CDR3 DNA reads TGTGCCAGCACCCGGGGTCTTGGCTATGGCTACACCTTC. Its protein product is CASTRGLGYGYTF.

This sequence joins TRBV10-3 and TRBJ2-3, with D hard to call. The CDR3 loop spans 10 amino acids. The V gene's germline CDR1 is ENHRY and CDR2 SYGVKD. V gave up 10 bases and J gave up 3 bases, with 5 bases separating them. Written as DNA, the CDR3 is TGTGCCACCAAGACAGATACGCAGTATTTT. Amino acids: CATKTDTQYF.

V usage is TRBV5-4 and J usage is TRBJ2-5; D unclear. The CDR3 loop spans 13 amino acids. The V and J ends lost 0 bases and 3 bases respectively, with 6 bases between them. Germline V CDR1 and CDR2: SGHNT, YYREEE (reference sequence). Here the CDR3 reads CASSLVTEETQYF. CDR3 nucleotides: TGTGCCAGCAGCTTGGTGACGGAAGAGACCCAGTACTTC.

The chain recombines TRBV25-1 with TRBJ1-3; no definite D call. There are 14 residues in the CDR3. The germline V gene encodes CDR1 MGHDK and CDR2 SYGVNS. The germline V and J ends were trimmed by 1 base and 7 bases, with 11 bases remaining between them. CDR3 protein: CASSEWPASNTIYF. In DNA, the CDR3 is TGTGCCAGCAGTGAATGGCCAGCGTCGAACACCATATATTTT.

This clone was seen once. This chain connects TRBV21-1 to TRBJ1-5. TRBV21-1 constitutes a pseudogene. The CDR3 is 16 residues long. The CDR3 DNA is TGTGCCAGCAGCAAAGCGCTTAGGGGGGAGCAAAAGCCCCAGCATTTT. The encoded protein is CASSKALRGEQKPQHF.

V gene TRBV6-5 combines with J gene TRBJ2-5; 10 nucleotides match TRBD2. Germline lookup yields CDR1 MNHEY and CDR2 SVGAGI. Unmatched junction bases numbered 6, after V lost 7 bases and J lost 4 bases. The CDR3 sequence is 14 residues long. The CDR3 sequence is CASNPSGSVETQYF. Here the CDR3 DNA reads TGTGCCAGCAACCCTAGCGGGAGTGTAGAGACCCAGTACTTC.

The chain carries TRBV9 and TRBJ2-3, with TRBD2 identical over 8 bases. Germline loops: CDR1 SGDLS, CDR2 YYNGEE. The V gene end was trimmed by 0 bases and the J gene end by 2 bases; junction bases not matched to a gene: 5. This CDR3 is 16 amino acids long. The CDR3: CASSVVTSGDTDTQYF. The CDR3 nucleotides are TGTGCCAGCAGCGTAGTAACTAGCGGAGACACAGATACGCAGTATTTT.

The J gene is TRBJ1-2, the V gene TRBV4-2, with D possibly being TRBD1 (6 bases). V was clipped by 8 bases and J by 5 bases, with 21 bases between them. Per germline, CDR1 LGHNA and CDR2 YNFKEQ. CDR3 length: 15 residues. Here the CDR3 DNA reads TGTGCCAGCTCCTGGACGACAGGAGTAAAGTATGGCTACACCTTC. It specifies CASSWTTGVKYGYTF.

The chain joins TRBV25-1 to TRBJ1-5, with D maybe TRBD1 (6 bases). Per the germline V gene, CDR1 is MGHDK and CDR2 is SYGVNS. Trimming pared 5 bases from V and 4 bases from J, leaving 9 bases between. This CDR3 region has 13 residues. CDR3 region: CASSSGANQPQHF. The CDR3 nucleotides read TGTGCCAGCAGTTCAGGGGCTAATCAGCCCCAGCATTTT.

CDR3 bases: TGTGCCAGTAGTATGGGAATTGGACAGGGGTGGGATACGCAGTATTTT. It specifies CASSMGIGQGWDTQYF. This chain uses TRBV19 with TRBJ2-3; 9 bases are shared with TRBD1. This CDR3 spans 16 amino acids. Germline loops: CDR1 LNHDA, CDR2 SQIVND (reference sequence). V was clipped by 3 bases and J by 6 bases; unmatched bases: 10.

The J gene is TRBJ2-1, the V gene TRBV7-9, with 8 bases matching TRBD2. The CDR3 totals 17 residues. Germline values: CDR1 SEHNR, CDR2 FQNEAQ (reference sequence). V was pared by 4 bases and J by 0 bases, with 8 bases of the junction left unmatched. The DNA of the CDR3 is TGTGCCAGCAGCTATGGACTAGCCACGAGCTCCTACAATGAGCAGTTCTTC. It yields the protein CASSYGLATSSYNEQFF.

This rearrangement joins TRBV7-3 to TRBJ2-5; TRBD1 matches 8 bases. V lost 2 bases and J lost 5; bases outside the gene matches: 1. CDR1 is SGHTA and CDR2 is FQGTGA in the germline V gene. The CDR3 consists of 13 residues. CDR3: CASSLHRGETQYF. The CDR3 region has the DNA TGTGCCAGCAGCTTACACAGGGGGGAGACCCAGTACTTC.

This chain's CDR3 is CASSLEDRVDEQYF. Here the CDR3 DNA reads TGCGCCAGCAGCTTGGAGGATAGAGTTGACGAGCAGTACTTC. The chain carries TRBV5-1 and TRBJ2-7, with unresolved D. Germline V gene lookup returns CDR1 SGHRS and CDR2 YFSETQ. The CDR3 is 14 amino acids. Trimming took off 0 bases at V and 5 bases at J, with 12 bases between the two ends.

This chain uses TRBV28 with TRBJ1-1; maybe TRBD1 (6 bases). There are 17 residues in the CDR3. V dropped 5 bases and J dropped 4 bases, with 23 bases sitting between them. CDR1 and CDR2 (germline): MDHEN, SYDVKM. This CDR3 reads CASSAERDPRGGTEAFF. The CDR3 nucleotides are TGTGCCAGCAGTGCAGAAAGGGACCCTCGAGGGGGCACTGAAGCTTTCTTT.

CDR3 sequence (DNA): TGCGCCAGCAGCGAGACGGGACAGAGCTCCTACGAGCAGTACTTC. This codes for CASSETGQSSYEQYF. The gene calls are TRBV5-1 and TRBJ2-7; 7 bases are a match to TRBD1. The V gene's germline CDR1 is SGHRS and CDR2 YFSETQ. Losses at the gene ends were 4 bases for V and 0 bases for J; bases not matched to a gene: 7. The CDR3 has 15 amino acids.

The chain has TRBV27 and TRBJ1-5, with D possibly being TRBD1 (5 bases). CDR3 length: 13 residues. Germline CDR1 reads MNHEY; CDR2 reads SMNVEV (reference sequence). The V gene lost 4 bases and the J gene lost 4 bases, with 8 bases spanning the gap. The CDR3 loop reads CASSWDGNQPQHF. The CDR3 DNA follows: TGTGCCAGCAGTTGGGACGGAAATCAGCCCCAGCATTTT.

The chain couples TRBV28 to TRBJ1-5; 9 positions agree with TRBD1. The CDR3 spans 15 residues. The V gene's germline CDR1 is MDHEN and CDR2 SYDVKM. V was clipped by 4 bases and J by 8 bases; unmatched bases: 9. CDR3 nucleotide sequence: TGTGCCAGCAGTTCCCTCGGGACAGGGTCGGAGCCCCAGCATTTT. This translates into CASSSLGTGSEPQHF.

The V gene is TRBV5-1, the J gene TRBJ2-2, with 9 bases identical to TRBD2. CDR1 is SGHRS and CDR2 is YFSETQ in the germline V gene. V lost 1 base, J lost 2 bases, and 3 bases stayed unmatched. CDR3 length: 16 residues. CDR3 DNA: TGCGCCAGCAGCTTGTTGGGACTAGCAAACACCGGGGAGCTGTTTTTT. Translating gives CASSLLGLANTGELFF.